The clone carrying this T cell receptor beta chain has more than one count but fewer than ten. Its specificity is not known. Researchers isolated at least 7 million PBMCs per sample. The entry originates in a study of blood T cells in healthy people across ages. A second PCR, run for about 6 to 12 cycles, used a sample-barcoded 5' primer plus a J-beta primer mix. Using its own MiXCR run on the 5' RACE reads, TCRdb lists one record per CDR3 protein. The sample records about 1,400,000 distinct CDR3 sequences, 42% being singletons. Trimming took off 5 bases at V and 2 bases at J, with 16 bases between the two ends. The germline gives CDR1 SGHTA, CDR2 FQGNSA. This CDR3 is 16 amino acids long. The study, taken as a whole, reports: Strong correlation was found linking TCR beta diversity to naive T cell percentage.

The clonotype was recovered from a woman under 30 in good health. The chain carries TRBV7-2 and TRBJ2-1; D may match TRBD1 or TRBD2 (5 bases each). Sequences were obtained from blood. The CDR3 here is CASSLDSGGPYNEQFF. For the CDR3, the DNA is TGTGCCAGCAGCCTAGACAGTGGGGGTCCCTACAATGAGCAGTTCTTC.